Listed below are T cell receptor beta chains from one sample, sequenced in a study of T cell clones after liver transplantation. Produced via immunoSEQ multiplex PCR; TCRdb's table is partial and in-frame only. The table includes 65,000 to 90,000 clones, about 92% detected once. Material: CD4+ T cells from blood, obtained before liver transplant. The receptors were gathered from a human donor who received a liver transplant. The CDR3 runs from the conserved cysteine through the conserved F or W. Fields, in order: CDR3 protein, CDR3 DNA, clone size, V gene, D gene, J gene. D genes are given only for firm matches. Clone size is not always given. Where it is, it says once, few, many or a class for expanded clones.

CASSSGGSGNTIYF | TGTGCCAGCAGTTCTGGGGGGTCTGGAAACACCATATATTTT | few | TRBV28 | - | TRBJ1-3
CASSLGGTGAANGELFF | TGTGCCAGCAGCCTAGGGGGGACAGGGGCGGCTAACGGGGAGCTGTTTTTT | - | TRBV2 | TRBD1 | TRBJ2-2
CASSADATADKLFF | TGTGCCAGCAGCGCTGACGCGACAGCCGATAAACTGTTTTTT | few | TRBV9 | - | TRBJ1-4
CASSLLSLGELFF | TGTGCCAGCTCTCTTCTGTCCCTCGGGGAGCTGTTTTTT | - | TRBV18 | - | TRBJ2-2
CASSLAGLAGETQYF | TGTGCCAGCAGCTTAGCGGGGTTAGCGGGGGAGACCCAGTACTTC | once | TRBV7-8 | TRBD2 | TRBJ2-5
CAWKKGEDTEAFF | TGTGCCTGGAAAAAAGGGGAGGACACTGAAGCTTTCTTT | few | TRBV30 | - | TRBJ1-1
CASTPQGVRSNQPQHF | TGTGCCAGCACCCCACAGGGAGTTCGGAGCAATCAGCCCCAGCATTTT | - | TRBV6-6 | - | TRBJ1-5
CASRFPGTGGEKLFF | TGTGCCAGTAGGTTCCCCGGGACAGGGGGTGAAAAACTGTTTTTT | - | TRBV19 | TRBD1 | TRBJ1-4
CASSVSPSEPQHF | TGTGCCAGCAGCGTATCCCCGAGCGAGCCCCAGCATTTT | few | TRBV9 | - | TRBJ1-5
CASSLGTKSYEQYF | TGTGCCAGCAGCTTAGGGACGAAGTCCTACGAGCAGTACTTC | once | TRBV11-3 | - | TRBJ2-7
CASSFGTGGRETQYF | TGCGCCAGCAGCTTCGGGACAGGGGGCAGAGAGACCCAGTACTTC | - | TRBV5-1 | TRBD1 | TRBJ2-5
CASSLNTDSTDTQYF | TGTGCCAGCAGCTTAAATACCGATAGCACAGATACGCAGTATTTT | - | TRBV7-3 | - | TRBJ2-3
CASRPRTAGWTEAFF | TGTGCCAGCAGGCCCCGGACAGCGGGGTGGACTGAAGCTTTCTTT | - | TRBV2 | - | TRBJ1-1
CASSSHPDTQYF | TGTGCCAGCAGCTCCCACCCAGATACGCAGTATTTT | - | TRBV7-8 | - | TRBJ2-3
CASRLDLGGCLSEQYF | TGTGCAAGTCGCTTAGATTTGGGTGGGTGCCTCTCCGAGCAGTACTTC | - | TRBV12-2 | - | TRBJ2-7
CASSKPGETQYF | TGTGCCAGCAGCAAGCCAGGGGAGACCCAGTACTTC | once | TRBV5-4 | - | TRBJ2-5
CATPRLPGNQPQHF | TGTGCCACGCCCCGGCTGCCTGGCAATCAGCCCCAGCATTTT | once | TRBV5-4 | - | TRBJ1-5
CASSSPPGRPYNEQFF | TGTGCCAGCAGTTCTCCCCCGGGGCGCCCCTATAATGAGCAGTTCTTC | - | TRBV27 | - | TRBJ2-1
CASSSGTGLYSTQHF | TGTGCCAGCAGCTCCGGGACAGGTCTGTATAGCACCCAGCATTTT | few | TRBV6-1 | TRBD1 | TRBJ1-5
CASRTSGRYTGELFF | TGTGCCAGCAGAACTAGCGGGAGATACACCGGGGAGCTGTTTTTT | - | TRBV6-6 | TRBD2 | TRBJ2-2
CASSDGTSGQETQYF | TGTGCCAGCAGCGACGGGACTAGCGGCCAAGAGACCCAGTACTTC | - | TRBV28 | TRBD2 | TRBJ2-5
CASTRQGPGVGEQYF | TGTGCCAGCACCCGACAGGGCCCCGGGGTGGGCGAGCAGTACTTC | - | TRBV6-5 | TRBD1 | TRBJ2-7
CASSPRLAGSNEQFF | TGTGCCAGCAGTCCCAGGCTAGCGGGAAGCAATGAGCAGTTCTTC | - | TRBV7-2 | TRBD2 | TRBJ2-1
CASSFGFSGRAGKTQYF | TGTGCCAGCAGTTTTGGGTTTAGCGGGAGGGCCGGGAAGACCCAGTACTTC | - | TRBV28 | TRBD2 | TRBJ2-5
CASSSDTYYGYTF | TGTGCCAGCAGCAGTGACACGTACTATGGCTACACCTTC | - | TRBV6-6 | - | TRBJ1-2
CASRGTSGSTDTQYF | TGTGCCAGCAGAGGGACTAGCGGGAGCACAGATACGCAGTATTTT | - | TRBV5-5 | TRBD2 | TRBJ2-3
CASSLERITGPYEQYF | TGTGCCAGCAGCTTAGAGAGGATAACGGGTCCCTACGAGCAGTACTTC | - | TRBV11-2 | - | TRBJ2-7
CASSQDGGAGGYTF | TGTGCCAGCAGCCAAGATGGAGGCGCTGGTGGCTACACCTTC | - | TRBV4-2 | - | TRBJ1-2
CASGLLAGGYNEQFF | TGTGCCAGCGGCTTGTTAGCGGGAGGGTACAATGAGCAGTTCTTC | - | TRBV7-3 | TRBD2 | TRBJ2-1
CASGLSGLGKTQYF | TGTGCTAGTGGTTTGTCAGGGTTGGGAAAGACCCAGTACTTC | - | TRBV12-5 | - | TRBJ2-5
CASSLGGGSYEQYF | TGTGCCAGCAGCTTGGGGGGCGGGAGCTACGAGCAGTACTTC | - | TRBV5-4 | TRBD2 | TRBJ2-7
CASSYRTSGQLNEQFF | TGTGCCAGCAGTTACCGAACTAGCGGACAATTAAATGAGCAGTTCTTC | - | TRBV6-5 | TRBD2 | TRBJ2-1
CASSLYGRGTEAFF | TGTGCCAGCAGTTTATATGGCAGGGGCACTGAAGCTTTCTTT | - | TRBV28 | - | TRBJ1-1
CASSQDVTTAGELFF | TGTGCCAGCAGCCAAGACGTGACCACGGCCGGGGAGCTGTTTTTT | few | TRBV4-2 | - | TRBJ2-2
CASSIDPDSFGTEAFF | TGTGCCAGTAGTATAGACCCGGACAGCTTCGGAACTGAAGCTTTCTTT | - | TRBV19 | - | TRBJ1-1
CASSQSGGEQFF | TGTGCCAGCAGCCAGTCGGGGGGTGAGCAGTTCTTC | - | TRBV11-3 | TRBD2 | TRBJ2-1
CASSPDRATEQYF | TGTGCCAGCAGTCCGGACAGGGCCACCGAGCAGTACTTC | - | TRBV28 | TRBD1 | TRBJ2-7
CASSEGARRSDTQYF | TGCGCCAGCAGTGAGGGGGCTAGGCGTTCAGATACGCAGTATTTT | - | TRBV10-2 | - | TRBJ2-3
CSVYGNQETQYF | TGCAGCGTTTACGGGAACCAAGAGACCCAGTACTTC | - | TRBV29-1 | - | TRBJ2-5
CASSDGYLPRNEQFF | TGTGCCAGCAGTGATGGCTACCTACCCAGGAATGAGCAGTTCTTC | - | TRBV2 | - | TRBJ2-1
CSVESEGRNYGYTF | TGCAGCGTTGAATCGGAGGGGCGAAACTATGGCTACACCTTC | - | TRBV29-1 | - | TRBJ1-2
CATGRDRGISGNTIYF | TGTGCCACCGGACGGGACAGGGGGATCTCTGGAAACACCATATATTTT | - | TRBV10-3 | TRBD1 | TRBJ1-3
CASSLRSGQGLNIQYF | TGTGCCAGTAGTCTTCGATCGGGACAGGGGCTGAACATTCAGTACTTC | - | TRBV19 | TRBD1 | TRBJ2-4
CASSQDFQETQYF | TGCGCCAGCAGCCAAGACTTCCAAGAGACCCAGTACTTC | once | TRBV4-3 | - | TRBJ2-5
CAWAGTVRGTEAFF | TGTGCCTGGGCTGGGACGGTCAGGGGGACTGAAGCTTTCTTT | - | TRBV30 | TRBD1 | TRBJ1-1
CAISERGMGMNNEQFF | TGTGCCATCAGTGAGCGCGGGATGGGTATGAACAATGAGCAGTTCTTC | - | TRBV10-3 | - | TRBJ2-1
CASMVGRGPTNEQFF | TGTGCCAGTATGGTTGGGCGGGGTCCAACCAATGAGCAGTTCTTC | - | TRBV19 | - | TRBJ2-1